This entry is about one TCR beta chain. This sample stems from a study of blood T cell repertoires in COVID-19. The overall study: Samples came from the United States, Italy and Spain, spanning acute and convalescent COVID-19. PBMCs, B-cell-depleted T cells, or T cells were the source of the cDNA or gDNA that made up the material.

The assay was immunoSEQ multiplex PCR, and TCRdb's table has in-frame clones only and misses some. The sample consists of around 200,000 clones, approximately 86% of them appearing once. The TCR sequence derives from a man aged 35 to 55 with acute or convalescent COVID-19. Material: peripheral blood.

This CDR3 reads CASSSGQGAPGGNTIYF. CDR3 coding DNA: TGTGCCAGCAGCTCGGGACAGGGGGCGCCGGGTGGAAACACCATATATTTT. V gene TRBV7-8 combines with J gene TRBJ1-3, with 12 bases lining up with TRBD1. Germline CDR1 reads SGHVS; CDR2 reads FQNEAQ. There are 17 residues in the CDR3. Trimming cost V 4 bases and J 3 bases; bases outside gene matches: 7.